This T cell receptor (beta chain) was sequenced in a study of cytomegalovirus exposure and HLA in healthy donors. V lost 3 bases, J lost 4 bases, and 10 bases lay in between. Germline V gives CDR1 MNHNS, CDR2 SASEGT. The CDR3 runs 15 residues. Study observations and caveats: The authors confirmed in vitro that a few CMV-associated chains were specific for CMV antigens.

The donors were members of the approximately 110-subject validation cohort (separate from the approximately 670-subject first cohort). Concerning this clone: Its antigen is not known.

Assay used: immunoSEQ multiplex PCR; TCRdb lists only in-frame clones, some missing. The sample yields about 180,000 clones, around 84% seen once. The sample taken for sequencing was PBMCs. The gene calls are TRBV6-1 and TRBJ1-6; D not certain. The clonotype was recovered from a man aged 18 to 35 in good health and CMV-seropositive. The CDR3 region has the DNA TGTGCCAGCAGTGAGGGCGGGATATATAATTCACCCCTCCACTTT. Protein sequence: CASSEGGIYNSPLHF.